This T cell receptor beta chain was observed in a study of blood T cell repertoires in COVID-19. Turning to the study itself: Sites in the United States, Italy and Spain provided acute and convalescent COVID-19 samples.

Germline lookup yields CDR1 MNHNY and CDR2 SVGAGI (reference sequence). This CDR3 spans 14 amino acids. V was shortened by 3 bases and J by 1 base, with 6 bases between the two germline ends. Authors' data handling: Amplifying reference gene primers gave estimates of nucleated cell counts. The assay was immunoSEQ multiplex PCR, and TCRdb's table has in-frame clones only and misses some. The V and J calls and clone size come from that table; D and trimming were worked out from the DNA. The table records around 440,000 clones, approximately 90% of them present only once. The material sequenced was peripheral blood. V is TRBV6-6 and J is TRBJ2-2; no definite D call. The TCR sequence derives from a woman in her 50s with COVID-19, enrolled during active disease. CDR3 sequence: CASSYRLNTGELFF. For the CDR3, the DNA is TGTGCCAGCAGTTATAGACTGAACACCGGGGAGCTGTTTTTT.